These 27 T cell receptor beta chains originate from one sample sequenced in a study of shared clonotypes between healthy human individuals. Using immunoSEQ multiplex PCR, the repertoire was profiled, and TCRdb retains in-frame clones only, with some absent. The sample holds 980,000 or so clones, around three quarters seen once. The sequencing input was memory CD4+ T cells sorted from blood. Subset reported: CD45RA-negative fraction. These receptors all come from a man between 18 and 35 years old in good health.

This clone occurred once. This chain uses TRBV30 with TRBJ1-2; possibly TRBD1 for D (5 bases). Germline CDR1 and CDR2: GTSNPN and SVGIG (reference sequence). Trimming left V 1 base short and J 9 bases short, with 9 bases between. The CDR3 runs to 11 residues. The CDR3 sequence: CAWSAPGRYTF. CDR3 DNA: TGTGCCTGGAGTGCACCGGGACGCTACACCTTC.

V and J are TRBV15 and TRBJ2-7; possible D gene TRBD1, 6 bases. Germline V gene lookup returns CDR1 LNHNV and CDR2 YYDKDF (reference sequence). Between the trimmed V and J ends, which lost 0 bases and 6 bases, there was a span of 15 bases. The CDR3 runs 15 residues. The CDR3 coding sequence is TGTGCCACCAGCAGAGATGTCCAGGGGCTGGGCGAGCAGTACTTC. It specifies CATSRDVQGLGEQYF. Combining the CDR3 with reference TRBV15 and TRBJ2-7 gives the whole variable domain DAMVIQNPRYQVTQFGKPVTLSCSQTLNHNVMYWYQQKSSQAPKLLFHYYDKDFNNEADTPDNFQSRRPNTSFCFLDIRSPGLGDTAMYLCATSRDVQGLGEQYFGPGTRLTVT.

The rearrangement uses TRBV9 and TRBJ1-3; 10 nucleotides align to TRBD1. Germline values: CDR1 SGDLS, CDR2 YYNGEE. V was clipped by 4 bases and J by 3 bases; unmatched bases: 4. The CDR3 totals 15 residues. CDR3 in amino acids: CASSRTGGDGNTIYF. The CDR3 bases are TGTGCCAGCAGCCGGACAGGGGGTGATGGAAACACCATATATTTT.

The V and J genes are TRBV7-2 and TRBJ2-5; a weak D match, TRBD2 (7 bases). V gave up 0 bases and J gave up 2 bases, with 16 bases separating them. Germline lookup yields CDR1 SGHTA and CDR2 FQGNSA. This CDR3 comprises 17 residues. CDR3 loop: CASSLAVGGGVQETQYF. The CDR3 coding sequence is TGTGCCAGCAGCTTAGCTGTTGGAGGGGGGGTGCAAGAGACCCAGTACTTC.

CDR3: CASGLVLSGREVTDTQYF. In DNA form, the CDR3 reads TGTGCTAGTGGTTTGGTGCTCTCGGGACGGGAGGTGACAGATACGCAGTATTTT. The chain uses TRBV12-5 and TRBJ2-3; 7 nucleotides line up with TRBD2. V shed 0 bases and J 3 bases; nucleotides not matched to a gene: 12. CDR3 size: 18 residues. The V gene's germline CDR1 is LGHNT and CDR2 FRNRAP.

The chain recombines TRBV7-6 with TRBJ1-1; tentatively, D is TRBD1 (6 bases). This CDR3 is 16 amino acids long. Per the germline V gene, CDR1 is SGHVS and CDR2 is FNYEAQ. V was trimmed by 5 bases and J by 3 bases, leaving 19 bases between them. CDR3 DNA: TGTGCCAGCAGCCCGAGGGACACCCCGGGCGACACTGAAGCTTTCTTT. Residues: CASSPRDTPGDTEAFF.

V is TRBV6-4 and J is TRBJ1-2; no reliable D call. Between the trimmed V and J ends, which lost 0 bases and 10 bases, there was a span of 9 bases. Germline V gene sequence: CDR1 MRHNA, CDR2 SNTAGT. This CDR3 comprises 12 residues. CDR3 in DNA: TGTGCCAGCAGTGACTCCAGGAATGTCTACACCTTC. Translated, it gives CASSDSRNVYTF.

This sequence joins TRBV9 and TRBJ1-1; D remains unclear. This CDR3 contains 14 residues. Germline CDR1 and CDR2: SGDLS and YYNGEE. V lost 0 bases, J lost 2 bases, and 8 bases lay in between. The CDR3 DNA follows: TGTGCCAGCAGCGTAGATTACGGCAACACTGAAGCTTTCTTT. Amino acid sequence: CASSVDYGNTEAFF.

The rearrangement joins TRBV10-1 to TRBJ2-5; a possible D gene is TRBD2 (6 bases). CDR1 is WNHNN and CDR2 is SYGVQD in the germline V gene (reference sequence). The CDR3 is 16 residues long. The V end was cut by 0 bases, the J end by 5 bases, with 16 bases between. CDR3 DNA: TGCGCCAGCAGTGAGTCGGCGGGGCGAGGGGCCGAGACCCAGTACTTC. This encodes CASSESAGRGAETQYF.

The chain employs TRBV7-3 and TRBJ1-1; no firm D call. This CDR3 spans 11 amino acids. Per germline, CDR1 SGHTA and CDR2 FQGTGA. V was shortened by 1 base and J by 9 bases, with 6 bases between the two germline ends. The CDR3: CASSLSGKAFF. The CDR3 region has the DNA TGTGCCAGCAGCTTAAGCGGTAAAGCTTTCTTT.

The rearrangement links TRBV4-1 to TRBJ2-1; 11 bases are a match to TRBD2. Germline V gene sequence: CDR1 MGHRA, CDR2 YSYEKL. The CDR3 covers 15 residues. V lost 2 bases, J lost 8 bases, and 5 bases stayed unmatched. CDR3 protein: CASSQLAGGPHEQFF. Written as DNA, the CDR3 is TGCGCCAGCAGCCAATTAGCGGGAGGGCCCCATGAGCAGTTCTTC.

The chain couples TRBV2 to TRBJ2-3; 13 bases match TRBD2. This CDR3 is built from 16 residues. With 0 bases clipped from V and 3 bases from J, the junction kept 0 bases outside the gene matches. Germline CDR1 SNHLY, CDR2 FYNNEI. The CDR3 DNA reads TGTGCCAGCAGTGAAGCGGGACTAGCGGGAACAGATACGCAGTATTTT. Translation gives CASSEAGLAGTDTQYF. Variable domain in full (rest from reference TRBV2 and TRBJ2-3): EPEVTQTPSHQVTQMGQEVILRCVPISNHLYFYWYRQILGQKVEFLVSFYNNEISEKSEIFDDQFSVERPDGSNFTLKIRSTKLEDSAMYFCASSEAGLAGTDTQYFGPGTRLTVL.

The gene calls are TRBV27 and TRBJ1-5, with 7 bases lining up with TRBD1. The V gene's germline CDR1 is MNHEY and CDR2 SMNVEV (reference sequence). Trimming took 6 bases from V and 2 from J; bases not matched to a gene: 13. This CDR3 is 17 amino acids long. CDR3 nucleotide sequence: TGTGCCAGCAGCTTGGTGCCAGGGGGGGCGGGCAATCAGCCCCAGCATTTT. It translates to CASSLVPGGAGNQPQHF.

The chain couples TRBV12-5 to TRBJ1-2, with TRBD1 as a possible D gene (5 bases). The CDR3 loop spans 12 amino acids. Per the germline V gene, CDR1 is LGHNT and CDR2 is FRNRAP. The CDR3 region is CAFPGGAYGYTF. The CDR3 bases are TGTGCCTTTCCGGGGGGTGCCTATGGCTACACCTTC.

Turning to this clone: This sample includes further DNA sequences coding for the same CDR3. The rearrangement links TRBV7-2 to TRBJ2-7; unclear D gene. The CDR3 is 13 amino acids. Germline CDR1 and CDR2: SGHTA and FQGNSA. V was shortened by 5 bases and J by 3 bases, with 11 bases between the two germline ends. CDR3 in DNA: TGTGCCAGCAGCCCAGCTCACGGCTACGAGCAGTACTTC. Translated, it gives CASSPAHGYEQYF. Variable domain in full (rest from reference TRBV7-2 and TRBJ2-7): GAGVSQSPSNKVTEKGKDVELRCDPISGHTALYWYRQSLGQGLEFLIYFQGNSAPDKSGLPSDRFSAERTGGSVSTLTIQRTQQEDSAVYLCASSPAHGYEQYFGPGTRLTVT.

The chain recombines TRBV5-4 with TRBJ1-1; D not certain. V was pared by 4 bases and J by 6 bases, with 16 bases between. This CDR3 comprises 14 residues. Germline lookup yields CDR1 SGHNT and CDR2 YYREEE (reference sequence). The CDR3 here is CASSIGSGFPEAFF. CDR3 DNA sequence: TGTGCCAGCAGCATTGGCAGTGGGTTCCCTGAAGCTTTCTTT.

This chain connects TRBV28 to TRBJ1-1; no definite D call. Germline CDR1 and CDR2: MDHEN and SYDVKM. The CDR3 totals 16 residues. V lost 2 bases and J lost 3, with 16 bases in between. CDR3 DNA sequence: TGTGCCAGCAGTTTACTAACACCGTCCGGGGACACTGAAGCTTTCTTT. Translating gives CASSLLTPSGDTEAFF.

Worth noting for this clone: A much bigger clone sits one base away, suggesting this may be a read error. V and J are TRBV5-1 and TRBJ2-3; D remains ambiguous. The CDR3 runs to 13 residues. The V and J ends lost 0 bases and 4 bases respectively, with 6 bases between them. Germline V gene lookup returns CDR1 SGHRS and CDR2 YFSETQ. CDR3 DNA sequence: TGCGCCAGCAGCTTGGGACAAGCAGATACGCAGTATTTT. This translates into CASSLGQADTQYF.

In this sample, this clone turned up a few times. This sequence joins TRBV15 and TRBJ1-5; D is ambiguous. Germline V gene lookup returns CDR1 LNHNV and CDR2 YYDKDF (reference sequence). The CDR3 contains 15 residues. V was pared by 0 bases and J by 8 bases, with 14 bases between. Here the CDR3 DNA reads TGTGCCACCAGCAGAGATAGCCAGGCGTCAAAGCCCCAGCATTTT. Translating it yields CATSRDSQASKPQHF.

This clone showed up just once. J is TRBJ1-2 and V is TRBV6-1, with D tentatively TRBD1 (5 bases). CDR3 length: 16 residues. Germline CDR1 MNHNS, CDR2 SASEGT. V lost 2 bases, J lost 4 bases, and 17 bases lay in between. The CDR3 DNA follows: TGTGCCAGCAGTGAACGTGGAGGGGCTGTTAGCTATGGCTACACCTTC. As protein: CASSERGGAVSYGYTF.

This chain links TRBV29-1 with TRBJ1-1; maybe TRBD1 (6 bases). The CDR3 loop spans 13 amino acids. Germline V CDR1 and CDR2: SQVTM, ANQGSEA. Trimming removed 7 bases from V and 4 bases from J, with 16 bases in between. In DNA, the CDR3 is TGCAGCGCAGAGGGGGGGCTGGGCACTGAAGCTTTCTTT. Residues: CSAEGGLGTEAFF.

The chain couples TRBV6-1 to TRBJ2-7; D remains unclear. Germline-derived CDR1 and CDR2 are MNHNS and SASEGT. Between the trimmed V and J ends, which lost 2 bases and 6 bases, there was a span of 5 bases. The CDR3 has 11 amino acids. This CDR3 reads CASSENVEQYF. As DNA, the CDR3 is TGTGCCAGCAGTGAAAATGTCGAGCAGTACTTC.

This chain connects TRBV19 to TRBJ1-5; D gene unclear. Germline CDR1 LNHDA, CDR2 SQIVND (reference sequence). Deletions cut 1 base from V and 7 bases from J, with 11 bases between. The CDR3 is 14 residues long. DNA for the CDR3: TGTGCCAGTAGTATAGGGACGGTGCGGCAGCCCCAGCATTTT. It codes for CASSIGTVRQPQHF.

The sample holds one count of this clone. The chain uses TRBV10-3 and TRBJ2-3; TRBD2 aligns across 8 bases. CDR1 and CDR2 (germline): ENHRY, SYGVKD. V was pared by 6 bases and J by 2 bases, with 7 bases of the junction left unmatched. The CDR3 is 15 residues long. The CDR3: CAISPTSGATDTQYF. CDR3 nucleotides: TGTGCCATCAGCCCTACTAGCGGAGCCACAGATACGCAGTATTTT.

The count of this clone is one. This chain joins TRBV18 and TRBJ2-5; no firm D call. The CDR3 is made up of 12 amino acids. Looked up from germline, CDR1 is KGHSH and CDR2 is LQKENI. Trimming took 6 bases from V and 3 from J, leaving 8 bases between them. The CDR3 nucleotides are TGTGCCAGCTCTCAGAAGAAAGAGACCCAGTACTTC. It is translated as CASSQKKETQYF.

A note on this clone: This CDR3 is also generated by other DNA sequences in the sample. The chain carries TRBV5-1 and TRBJ1-1, with TRBD1 matching over 8 bases. CDR1 SGHRS and CDR2 YFSETQ come from the germline V gene. V lost 0 bases to trimming and J lost 5 bases; unmatched junction nucleotides: 3. The length of the CDR3 is 14 residues. CDR3 residues: CASSLATGGTEAFF. The CDR3 DNA is TGCGCCAGCAGCTTGGCTACAGGGGGAACTGAAGCTTTCTTT.

The chain recombines TRBV27 with TRBJ2-1; D ambiguous. Germline CDR1 and CDR2: MNHEY and SMNVEV (reference sequence). The ends were cut back, 0 bases at V and 1 base at J, with 7 bases in the middle. This CDR3 spans 15 amino acids. The CDR3 protein is CASSLSALSYNEQFF. As DNA, the CDR3 is TGTGCCAGCAGTTTATCGGCCCTTTCCTACAATGAGCAGTTCTTC.